This TCR beta chain was obtained from a study of blood T cells in healthy people across ages. Germline V gene sequence: CDR1 DFQATT, CDR2 SNEGSKA (reference sequence). This CDR3 spans 14 amino acids. With V trimmed by 0 bases and J by 8 bases, 5 bases remained unmatched. For the second PCR, which ran for roughly 6 to 12 cycles, a sample-barcoded 5' primer and a J-beta primer mix were used. MiXCR, run by TCRdb on the 5' RACE reads, gives a single entry per CDR3 protein. The sample comprises 1,800,000 or so distinct CDR3 sequences, about 39% of which are singletons, and around 23% rests with the top ten.

The chain employs TRBV20-1 and TRBJ2-1, with 9 bases that match TRBD2. Sequenced: blood. The receptor's source is a human donor in good health. The CDR3 coding sequence is TGCAGTGCTAGAGAGCGGGGGGGCATCTATGAGCAGTTCTTC. It is translated as CSARERGGIYEQFF.